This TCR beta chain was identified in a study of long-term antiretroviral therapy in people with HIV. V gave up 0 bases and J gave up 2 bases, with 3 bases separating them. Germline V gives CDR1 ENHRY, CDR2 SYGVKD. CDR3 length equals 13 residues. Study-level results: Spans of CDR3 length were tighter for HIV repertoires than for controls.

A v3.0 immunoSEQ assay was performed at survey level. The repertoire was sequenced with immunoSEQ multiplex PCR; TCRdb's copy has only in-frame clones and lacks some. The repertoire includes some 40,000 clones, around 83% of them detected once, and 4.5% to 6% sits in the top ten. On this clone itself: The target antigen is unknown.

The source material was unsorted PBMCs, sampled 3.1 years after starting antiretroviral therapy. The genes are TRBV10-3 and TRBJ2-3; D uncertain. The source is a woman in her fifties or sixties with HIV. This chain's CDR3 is CAISESSTDTQYF. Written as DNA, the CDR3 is TGTGCCATCAGTGAGTCTTCCACAGATACGCAGTATTTT.